This TCR beta chain was obtained from a study of CD8 T cells in ankylosing spondylitis. General observations from the study: A TCR beta motif of about eight highly homologous variants seemed to mark ankylosing spondylitis blood. With a CD8+ phenotype, disease-linked clones were relatively rare in peripheral blood. Disease-linked clones reportedly showed significant enrichment in matched ankylosing spondylitis synovial fluid.

In making TCR beta libraries, quantitative 5'-RACE with molecular barcodes was used. TCRdb ran MiXCR on the 5' RACE reads and lists one entry per CDR3 protein. This table holds about 42,000 distinct CDR3 sequences, under 5% found once. The CDR3 runs to 16 residues. The trim removed 6 bases at V and 2 bases at J, leaving 8 bases unmatched. In germline, CDR1 is SGDLS, CDR2 YYNGEE. This clonotype was seen at least ten times. The antigen is unknown. The sample comprised blood, either unsorted or a sorted T cell fraction (not recorded which). The TCR sequence derives from a female donor with ankylosing spondylitis or in good health (not recorded which). The chain carries TRBV9 and TRBJ1-4; 9 bases fit TRBD1. CDR3 DNA: TGTGCCAGCAACGGAGGGACAGGGCTGACTAATGAAAAACTGTTTTTT. The encoded protein is CASNGGTGLTNEKLFF.